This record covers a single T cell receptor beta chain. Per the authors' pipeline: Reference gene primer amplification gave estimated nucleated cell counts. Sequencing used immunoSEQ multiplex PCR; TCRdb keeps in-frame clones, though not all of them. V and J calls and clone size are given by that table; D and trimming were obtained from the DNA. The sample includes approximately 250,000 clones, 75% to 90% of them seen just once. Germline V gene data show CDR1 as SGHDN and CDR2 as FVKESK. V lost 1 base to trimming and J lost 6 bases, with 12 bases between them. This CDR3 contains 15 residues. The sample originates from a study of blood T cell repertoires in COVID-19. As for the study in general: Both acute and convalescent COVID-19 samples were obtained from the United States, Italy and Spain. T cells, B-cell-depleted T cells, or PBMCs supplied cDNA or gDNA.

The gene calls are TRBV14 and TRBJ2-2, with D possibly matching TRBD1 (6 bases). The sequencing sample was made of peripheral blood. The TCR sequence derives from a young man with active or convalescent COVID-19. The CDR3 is CASSQVHRVAGELFF. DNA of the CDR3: TGTGCCAGCAGCCAAGTGCACAGGGTCGCCGGGGAGCTGTTTTTT.